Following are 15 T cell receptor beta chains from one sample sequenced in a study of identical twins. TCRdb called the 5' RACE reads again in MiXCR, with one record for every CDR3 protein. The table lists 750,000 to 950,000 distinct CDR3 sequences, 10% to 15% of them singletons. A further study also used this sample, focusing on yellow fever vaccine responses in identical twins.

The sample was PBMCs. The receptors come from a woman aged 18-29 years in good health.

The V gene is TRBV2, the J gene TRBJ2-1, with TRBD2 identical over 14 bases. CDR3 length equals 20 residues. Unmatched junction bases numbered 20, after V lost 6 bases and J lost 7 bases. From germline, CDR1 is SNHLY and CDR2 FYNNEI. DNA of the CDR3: TGTGCCAGCAGGGAACGACTAGCGGGAGGGGGGCCCACACAATCGAATGAGCAGTTCTTC. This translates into CASRERLAGGGPTQSNEQFF.

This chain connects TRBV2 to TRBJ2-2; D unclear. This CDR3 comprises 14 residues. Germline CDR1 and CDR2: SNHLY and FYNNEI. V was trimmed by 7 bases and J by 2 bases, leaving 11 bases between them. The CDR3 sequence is CASTYGPNTGELFF. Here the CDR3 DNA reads TGTGCCAGCACATACGGGCCCAACACCGGGGAGCTGTTTTTT.

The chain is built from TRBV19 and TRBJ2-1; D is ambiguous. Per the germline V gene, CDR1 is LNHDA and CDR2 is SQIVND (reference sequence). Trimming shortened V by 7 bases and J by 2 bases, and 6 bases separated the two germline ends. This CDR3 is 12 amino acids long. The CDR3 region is CASNGAYNEQFF. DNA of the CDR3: TGTGCCAGTAATGGGGCCTACAATGAGCAGTTCTTC.

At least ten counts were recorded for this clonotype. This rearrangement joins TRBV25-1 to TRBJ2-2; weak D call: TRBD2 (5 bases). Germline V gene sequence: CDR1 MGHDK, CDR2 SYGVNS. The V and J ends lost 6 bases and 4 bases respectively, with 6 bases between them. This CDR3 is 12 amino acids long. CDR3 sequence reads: CASRGVTGELFF. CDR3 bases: TGTGCCAGCAGGGGAGTCACCGGGGAGCTGTTTTTT.

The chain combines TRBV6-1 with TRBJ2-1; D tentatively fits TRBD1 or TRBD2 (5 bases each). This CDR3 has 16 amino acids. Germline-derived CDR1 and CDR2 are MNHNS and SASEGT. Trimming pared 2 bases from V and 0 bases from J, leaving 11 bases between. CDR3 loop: CASSEWGTGSYNEQFF. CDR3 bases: TGTGCCAGCAGTGAATGGGGGACGGGCTCCTACAATGAGCAGTTCTTC.

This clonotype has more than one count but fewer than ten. CDR3 sequence: CASSLGGLHNEQFF. The CDR3, as DNA: TGCGCCAGCAGCTTGGGGGGACTACACAATGAGCAGTTCTTC. The V and J genes are TRBV5-1 and TRBJ2-1; 7 bases align to TRBD2. This CDR3 contains 14 residues. The junction had 2 bases not matched to a gene; V was cut back by 0 bases and J by 5 bases. Germline CDR1 SGHRS, CDR2 YFSETQ.

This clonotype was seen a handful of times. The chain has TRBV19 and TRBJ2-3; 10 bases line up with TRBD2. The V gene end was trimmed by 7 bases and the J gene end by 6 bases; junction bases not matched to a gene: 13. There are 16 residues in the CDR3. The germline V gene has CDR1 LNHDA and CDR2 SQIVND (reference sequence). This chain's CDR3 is CASKEAGGPVRDTQYF. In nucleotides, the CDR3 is TGTGCCAGTAAGGAAGCGGGAGGGCCAGTCAGGGATACGCAGTATTTT.

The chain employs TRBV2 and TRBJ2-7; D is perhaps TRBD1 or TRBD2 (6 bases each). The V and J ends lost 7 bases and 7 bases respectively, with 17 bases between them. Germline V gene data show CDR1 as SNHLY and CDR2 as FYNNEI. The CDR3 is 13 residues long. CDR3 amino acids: CASTLSGGGEQYV. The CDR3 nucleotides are TGTGCCAGCACCCTCTCCGGAGGGGGGGAGCAGTACGTC.

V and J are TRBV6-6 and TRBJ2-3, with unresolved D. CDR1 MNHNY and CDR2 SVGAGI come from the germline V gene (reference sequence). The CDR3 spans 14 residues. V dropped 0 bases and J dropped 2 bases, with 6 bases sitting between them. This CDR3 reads CASSYSPTTDTQYF. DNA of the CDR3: TGTGCCAGCAGTTACTCGCCCACCACAGATACGCAGTATTTT.

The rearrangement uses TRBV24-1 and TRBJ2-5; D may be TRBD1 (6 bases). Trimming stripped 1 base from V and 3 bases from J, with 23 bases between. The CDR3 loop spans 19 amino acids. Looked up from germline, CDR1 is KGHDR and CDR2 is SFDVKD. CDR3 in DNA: TGTGCCACCAGTGATTTCTTGACAGGCCGAGGCGGGCCCAAAGAGACCCAGTACTTC. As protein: CATSDFLTGRGGPKETQYF.

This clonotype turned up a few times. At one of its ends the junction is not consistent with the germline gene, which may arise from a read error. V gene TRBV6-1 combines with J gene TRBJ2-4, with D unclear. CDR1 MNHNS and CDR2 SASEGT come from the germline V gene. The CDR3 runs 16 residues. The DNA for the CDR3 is TGTACCAGCAGTGAAGGTGCCTACGTTGCCAAAAACATTCAGTACTTC. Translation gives CTSSEGAYVAKNIQYF.

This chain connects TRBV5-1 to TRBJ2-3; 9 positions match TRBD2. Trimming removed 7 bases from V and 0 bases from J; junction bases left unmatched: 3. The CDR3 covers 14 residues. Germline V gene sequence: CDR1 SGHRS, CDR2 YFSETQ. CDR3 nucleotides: TGCGCCAGCTTAGCGGGGGAAAGCACAGATACGCAGTATTTT. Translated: CASLAGESTDTQYF. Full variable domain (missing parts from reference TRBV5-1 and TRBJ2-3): KAGVTQTPRYLIKTRGQQVTLSCSPISGHRSVSWYQQTPGQGLQFLFEYFSETQRNKGNFPGRFSGRQFSNSRSEMNVSTLELGDSALYLCASLAGESTDTQYFGPGTRLTVL.

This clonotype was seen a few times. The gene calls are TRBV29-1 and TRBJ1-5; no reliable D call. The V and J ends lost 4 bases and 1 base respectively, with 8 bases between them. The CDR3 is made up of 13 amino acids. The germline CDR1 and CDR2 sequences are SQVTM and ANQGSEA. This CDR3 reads CSVVMGSNQPQHF. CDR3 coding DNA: TGCAGCGTTGTCATGGGAAGCAATCAGCCCCAGCATTTT.

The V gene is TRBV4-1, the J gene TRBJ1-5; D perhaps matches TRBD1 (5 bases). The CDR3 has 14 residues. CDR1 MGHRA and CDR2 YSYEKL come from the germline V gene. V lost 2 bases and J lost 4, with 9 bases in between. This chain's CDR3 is CASSQRDWNQPQHF. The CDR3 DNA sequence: TGCGCCAGCAGCCAAAGGGACTGGAATCAGCCCCAGCATTTT.

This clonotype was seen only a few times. The chain's CDR3 is CASSLAGASGSGQFF. CDR3 in DNA: TGTGCCAGCAGCTTAGCAGGGGCTAGCGGGAGTGGGCAGTTCTTC. The rearrangement uses TRBV7-9 and TRBJ2-1; 10 bases are shared with TRBD2. Trimming cost V 0 bases and J 12 bases; bases outside gene matches: 8. Germline V gives CDR1 SEHNR, CDR2 FQNEAQ (reference sequence). The CDR3 loop spans 15 amino acids.